One and the same sample provided the 26 T cell receptor beta chains below, sequenced in a study of T cell responses to AZD1222 COVID-19 vaccine. Clones were read by immunoSEQ multiplex PCR, and TCRdb kept only the in-frame ones, dropping some. The sample yields over 100,000 clones, around nine tenths seen once. The sample was peripheral blood, taken on day 0 of AZD1222 vaccination. These TCRs come from an adult in good health.

The rearrangement links TRBV5-4 to TRBJ2-3; no definite D call. Germline CDR1 reads SGHNT; CDR2 reads YYREEE (reference sequence). The CDR3 sequence is 16 residues long. Trimming shortened V by 4 bases and J by 0 bases, and 15 bases separated the two germline ends. The CDR3 protein is CASSLLRVSSTDTQYF. The CDR3 DNA reads as TGTGCCAGCAGCCTTTTACGCGTCTCTAGCACAGATACGCAGTATTTT.

The rearrangement joins TRBV7-2 to TRBJ2-3, with D maybe TRBD2 (5 bases). Trimming took off 5 bases at V and 0 bases at J, with 24 bases between the two ends. Germline values: CDR1 SGHTA, CDR2 FQGNSA. There are 19 residues in the CDR3. The CDR3 reads CASSPRGFASRPSTDTQYF. CDR3 nucleotides: TGTGCCAGCAGCCCCCGGGGTTTTGCAAGTCGCCCTAGCACAGATACGCAGTATTTT.

The rearrangement links TRBV7-2 to TRBJ2-4; the match to TRBD1 covers 10 bases. Trimming removed 1 base from V and 8 bases from J; junction bases left unmatched: 5. Germline V lookup: CDR1 SGHTA, CDR2 FQGNSA. The CDR3 length is 15 residues. Written as DNA, the CDR3 is TGTGCCAGCAGCTTAGGGAAGACAGGGGGCCACATTCAGTACTTC. It is translated as CASSLGKTGGHIQYF. Drawing the rest from reference TRBV7-2 and TRBJ2-4, the complete variable domain is GAGVSQSPSNKVTEKGKDVELRCDPISGHTALYWYRQSLGQGLEFLIYFQGNSAPDKSGLPSDRFSAERTGGSVSTLTIQRTQQEDSAVYLCASSLGKTGGHIQYFGAGTRLSVL.

V and J are TRBV9 and TRBJ2-7; D not certain. V was trimmed by 3 bases and J by 1 base, leaving 8 bases between them. CDR3 length equals 13 residues. Looked up from germline, CDR1 is SGDLS and CDR2 is YYNGEE. CDR3 amino acids: CASSALPSYEQYF. The CDR3 DNA is TGTGCCAGCAGCGCACTACCTTCCTACGAGCAGTACTTC.

The chain has TRBV19 and TRBJ1-5, with a weak D call TRBD1 (5 bases). CDR1 is LNHDA and CDR2 is SQIVND in the germline V gene (reference sequence). The CDR3 runs 16 residues. Trimming stripped 3 bases from V and 2 bases from J, with 14 bases between. In DNA form, the CDR3 reads TGTGCCAGTAGTATGGTAAGGGGTAGGGGCAATCAGCCCCAGCATTTT. Residues: CASSMVRGRGNQPQHF.

The chain carries TRBV5-8 and TRBJ1-1; no clear D. Deletions cut 1 base from V and 0 bases from J, with 10 bases between. CDR1 and CDR2 from the germline V gene are SGHTS and YDEGEE. CDR3 length: 15 residues. The CDR3 loop is CASSLFTYMNTEAFF. The CDR3 bases are TGTGCCAGCAGCTTGTTTACATATATGAACACTGAAGCTTTCTTT. Based on the CDR3 plus reference TRBV5-8 and TRBJ1-1, the full variable domain is EAGVTQSPTHLIKTRGQQATLRCSPISGHTSVYWYQQALGLGLQFLLWYDEGEERNRGNFPPRFSGRQFPNYSSELNVNALELEDSALYLCASSLFTYMNTEAFFGQGTRLTVV.

Points on this clone: Additional DNA sequences in this sample encode the identical CDR3. The rearrangement uses TRBV11-2 and TRBJ1-2, with unresolved D. The CDR3 sequence is 14 residues long. Germline CDR1 SGHAT, CDR2 FQNNGV. V was clipped by 0 bases and J by 4 bases, with 9 bases between them. DNA of the CDR3: TGTGCCAGCAGCTTAGATCGGACCGCCTATGGCTACACCTTC. This translates into CASSLDRTAYGYTF.

This clone was picked up a small number of times. The CDR3 nucleotides are TGTGCCAGCAGTCGGGCCAATTCACCCCTCCACTTT. This encodes CASSRANSPLHF. The V gene is TRBV2, the J gene TRBJ1-6; no definite D call. Trimming took 5 bases from V and 7 from J, leaving 6 bases between them. From germline, CDR1 is SNHLY and CDR2 FYNNEI. The CDR3 covers 12 residues.

This rearrangement joins TRBV4-3 to TRBJ2-1, with D perhaps TRBD2 (5 bases). Germline CDR1 LGHNA, CDR2 YSLEER. The CDR3 loop spans 16 amino acids. V was pared by 3 bases and J by 4 bases, with 16 bases between. This chain's CDR3 is CASSHSWRASYNEQFF. CDR3 DNA: TGCGCCAGCAGCCACTCCTGGCGGGCTTCTTACAATGAGCAGTTCTTC.

The chain combines TRBV20-1 with TRBJ1-6; 8 nucleotides agree with TRBD1. This CDR3 contains 17 residues. Germline V CDR1 and CDR2: DFQATT, SNEGSKA (reference sequence). After removal of 3 bases from V and 7 bases from J, the junction contained 14 bases not matched to a gene. The CDR3 reads CSASLNPGQGLNSPLHF. DNA of the CDR3: TGCAGTGCTAGTTTAAACCCCGGACAGGGACTCAATTCACCCCTCCACTTT.

The rearrangement links TRBV7-2 to TRBJ1-5; no reliable D call. The CDR3 is made up of 15 amino acids. Germline assignment: CDR1 SGHTA and CDR2 FQGNSA. The V gene lost 2 bases and the J gene lost 6 bases, with 14 bases spanning the gap. CDR3 sequence (DNA): TGTGCCAGCAGCTTAACGCCAGGCCTCGGTCAGCCCCAGCATTTT. It yields the protein CASSLTPGLGQPQHF.

V gene TRBV21-1 combines with J gene TRBJ1-2; the table assigns TRBD1, which was not confirmed against the DNA. TRBV21-1 is recorded as a pseudogene. CDR3 length equals 16 residues. CDR3 residues: CASSNAPAGAFYGYTF. Written as DNA, the CDR3 is TGTGCCAGCAGCAACGCCCCGGCAGGGGCGTTCTATGGCTACACCTTC.

The CDR3 DNA reads TGTGCCAGCACCTCGGGGTTGCAGAATCATCAGCCCCAGCATTTT. Translated: CASTSGLQNHQPQHF. The chain combines TRBV28 with TRBJ1-5, with D unclear. The V and J ends lost 7 bases and 5 bases respectively, with 18 bases between them. This CDR3 is 15 amino acids long. Germline CDR1 and CDR2: MDHEN and SYDVKM.

The chain links TRBV19 to TRBJ1-2, with D perhaps matching TRBD1 (6 bases). The CDR3 runs 14 residues. V lost 5 bases and J 8 bases, leaving 18 bases between the germline ends. Germline CDR1 and CDR2: LNHDA and SQIVND (reference sequence). CDR3 sequence (DNA): TGTGCCAGTAGTGAAACCGGGACATCTGTCGGCTACACCTTC. This encodes CASSETGTSVGYTF.

This chain uses TRBV7-9 with TRBJ1-2, with TRBD1 as a possible D gene (6 bases). The CDR3 spans 16 residues. Trimming removed 2 bases from V and 4 bases from J, with 17 bases in between. Germline V gene lookup returns CDR1 SEHNR and CDR2 FQNEAQ (reference sequence). The CDR3 here is CASSLLQGQSSYGYTF. The CDR3 bases are TGTGCCAGCAGCTTACTACAAGGACAGTCCAGCTATGGCTACACCTTC.

This clone was found once. The chain joins TRBV9 to TRBJ2-7; 10 bases map to TRBD2. After removal of 2 bases from V and 5 bases from J, the junction contained 4 bases not matched to a gene. The germline gives CDR1 SGDLS, CDR2 YYNGEE. There are 14 residues in the CDR3. The CDR3 DNA reads TGTGCCAGCAGCGTGAGCGGGGGGGTACACGAGCAGTACTTC. Its translation: CASSVSGGVHEQYF.

The V gene is TRBV9, the J gene TRBJ1-1; TRBD1 might be the D (5 bases). This CDR3 has 13 residues. CDR1 SGDLS and CDR2 YYNGEE come from the germline V gene. Trimming removed 6 bases from V and 7 bases from J, with 16 bases in between. The CDR3 sequence is CASKPGDWGEAFF. Written as DNA, the CDR3 is TGTGCCAGCAAACCGGGGGATTGGGGTGAAGCTTTCTTT.

The chain employs TRBV28 and TRBJ2-7; possibly TRBD1 for D (6 bases). The CDR3 is made up of 13 amino acids. Trimming removed 4 bases from V and 6 bases from J, with 13 bases in between. CDR1 and CDR2 (germline): MDHEN, SYDVKM. CDR3 loop: CASSSPGVREQYF. The DNA of the CDR3 is TGTGCCAGCAGTTCACCAGGGGTACGCGAGCAGTACTTC.

This rearrangement joins TRBV6-4 to TRBJ2-3; D is unresolved. From germline, CDR1 is MRHNA and CDR2 SNTAGT. The CDR3 is 15 amino acids. V lost 2 bases and J lost 2, with 11 bases in between. CDR3: CASSDVGFPTDTQYF. The CDR3 nucleotides are TGTGCCAGCAGTGACGTTGGCTTCCCCACAGATACGCAGTATTTT.

The V call is TRBV11-1, the J call TRBJ2-7, with TRBD1 identical over 7 bases. CDR1 and CDR2 (germline): SGHAT, FQDESV (reference sequence). V lost 5 bases, J lost 3 bases, and 10 bases stayed unmatched. The CDR3 sequence is 15 residues long. In nucleotides, the CDR3 is TGTGCCAGCAGCCTAGAGACGGGACAGAGCTACGAGCAGTACTTC. Translated, it gives CASSLETGQSYEQYF.

This clone was recorded only once. V is TRBV4-2 and J is TRBJ1-1, with D unresolved. Trimming stripped 0 bases from V and 5 bases from J, with 10 bases between. The length of the CDR3 is 14 residues. Germline CDR1 is LGHNA and CDR2 is YNFKEQ. This CDR3 reads CASSQDFRMTEAFF. In DNA, the CDR3 is TGTGCCAGCAGCCAAGATTTTAGGATGACTGAAGCTTTCTTT.

The V call is TRBV4-1, the J call TRBJ2-7; D may correspond to TRBD1 or TRBD2 (5 bases each). V lost 4 bases and J lost 2, with 9 bases in between. Germline CDR1 and CDR2: MGHRA and YSYEKL. This CDR3 region has 13 residues. CDR3 in amino acids: CASSRWDPYEQYF. CDR3 in DNA: TGCGCCAGCAGCCGTTGGGACCCCTACGAGCAGTACTTC.

J is TRBJ2-3 and V is TRBV28; 16 nucleotides agree with TRBD2. Germline trimming cut 6 bases from V and 0 bases from J; bases unmatched to any gene: 9. CDR3 length: 19 residues. Germline V lookup: CDR1 MDHEN, CDR2 SYDVKM. The CDR3 loop reads CASSLEGLAGGSSTDTQYF. CDR3 nucleotide sequence: TGTGCCAGCAGCCTGGAGGGACTAGCGGGGGGGTCGAGCACAGATACGCAGTATTTT.

About this clone: The germline gene is not matched at one end of the junction; a read error may be the cause. This chain links TRBV7-2 with TRBJ1-5; D call uncertain. The CDR3 contains 13 residues. Per germline, CDR1 SGHTA and CDR2 FQGNSA. Written as DNA, the CDR3 is TGTGCCAGCAGCTTAGTCGGTGGGGAAGTATCGTATTTT. Its protein is CASSLVGGEVSYF. Using reference TRBV7-2 and TRBJ1-5 for the parts outside the CDR3, the full variable domain is GAGVSQSPSNKVTEKGKDVELRCDPISGHTALYWYRQSLGQGLEFLIYFQGNSAPDKSGLPSDRFSAERTGGSVSTLTIQRTQQEDSAVYLCASSLVGGEVSYFGDGTRLSIL.

The V gene is TRBV29-1, the J gene TRBJ1-1; a weak D match, TRBD1 (6 bases). Trimming shortened V by 5 bases and J by 0 bases, and 10 bases separated the two germline ends. This CDR3 has 13 residues. CDR1 and CDR2 (germline): SQVTM, ANQGSEA. CDR3 in DNA: TGCAGCGTTTATCGGGACATGAACACTGAAGCTTTCTTT. This sequence encodes CSVYRDMNTEAFF. Filled out from reference TRBV29-1 and TRBJ1-1, the complete variable domain reads SAVISQKPSRDICQRGTSLTIQCQVDSQVTMMFWYRQQPGQSLTLIATANQGSEATYESGFVIDKFPISRPNLTFSTLTVSNMSPEDSSIYLCSVYRDMNTEAFFGQGTRLTVV.

This clone was counted a single time. The V and J genes are TRBV18 and TRBJ2-2, with no clear D. V was trimmed by 3 bases and J by 0 bases, leaving 5 bases between them. The CDR3 runs to 14 residues. Germline assignment: CDR1 KGHSH and CDR2 LQKENI. CDR3 region: CASSPVTNTGELFF. The CDR3 nucleotides are TGTGCCAGCTCACCGGTAACGAACACCGGGGAGCTGTTTTTT.